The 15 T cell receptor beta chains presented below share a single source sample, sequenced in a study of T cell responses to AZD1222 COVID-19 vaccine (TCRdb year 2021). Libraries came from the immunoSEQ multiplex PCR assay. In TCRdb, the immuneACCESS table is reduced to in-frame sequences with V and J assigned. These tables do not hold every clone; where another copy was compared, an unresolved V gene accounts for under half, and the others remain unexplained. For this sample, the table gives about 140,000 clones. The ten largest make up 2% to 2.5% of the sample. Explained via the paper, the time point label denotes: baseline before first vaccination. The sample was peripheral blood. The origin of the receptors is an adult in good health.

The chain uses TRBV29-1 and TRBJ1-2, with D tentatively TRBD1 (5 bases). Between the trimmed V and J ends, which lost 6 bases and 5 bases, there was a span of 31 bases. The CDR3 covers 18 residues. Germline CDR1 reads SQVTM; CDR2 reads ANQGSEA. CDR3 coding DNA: TGCAGCGTGCGGCCCGCGGCCCCCACCGCCCCACAGGCTTATGGCTACACCTTC. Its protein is CSVRPAAPTAPQAYGYTF. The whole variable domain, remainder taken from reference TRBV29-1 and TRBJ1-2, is SAVISQKPSRDICQRGTSLTIQCQVDSQVTMMFWYRQQPGQSLTLIATANQGSEATYESGFVIDKFPISRPNLTFSTLTVSNMSPEDSSIYLCSVRPAAPTAPQAYGYTFGSGTRLTVV.

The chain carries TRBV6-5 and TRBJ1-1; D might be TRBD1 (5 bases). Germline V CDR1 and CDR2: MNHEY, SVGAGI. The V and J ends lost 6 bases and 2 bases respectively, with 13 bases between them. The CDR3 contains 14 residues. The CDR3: CASRTTQGNTEAFF. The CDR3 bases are TGTGCCAGCAGAACCACGCAGGGTAACACTGAAGCTTTCTTT.

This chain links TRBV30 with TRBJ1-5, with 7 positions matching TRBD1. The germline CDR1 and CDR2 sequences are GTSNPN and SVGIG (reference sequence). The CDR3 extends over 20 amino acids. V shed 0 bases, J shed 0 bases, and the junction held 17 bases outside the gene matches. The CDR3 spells CAWSVFTGDFSGGSNQPQHF. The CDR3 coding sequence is TGTGCCTGGAGTGTATTCACAGGGGATTTTTCGGGCGGTAGCAATCAGCCCCAGCATTTT.

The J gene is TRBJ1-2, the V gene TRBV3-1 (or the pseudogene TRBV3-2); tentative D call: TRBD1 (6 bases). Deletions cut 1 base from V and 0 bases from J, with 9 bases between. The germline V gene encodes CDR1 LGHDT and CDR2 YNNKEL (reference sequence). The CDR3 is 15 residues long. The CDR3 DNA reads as TGTGCCAGCAGCCAAGGAGGGGGGCCTAACTATGGCTACACCTTC. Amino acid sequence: CASSQGGGPNYGYTF.

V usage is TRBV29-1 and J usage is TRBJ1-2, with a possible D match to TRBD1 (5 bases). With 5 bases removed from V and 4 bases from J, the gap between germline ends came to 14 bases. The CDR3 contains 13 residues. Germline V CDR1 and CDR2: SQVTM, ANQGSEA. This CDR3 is CSVRGSGGYGYTF. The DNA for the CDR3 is TGCAGCGTTAGGGGTAGTGGTGGCTATGGCTACACCTTC.

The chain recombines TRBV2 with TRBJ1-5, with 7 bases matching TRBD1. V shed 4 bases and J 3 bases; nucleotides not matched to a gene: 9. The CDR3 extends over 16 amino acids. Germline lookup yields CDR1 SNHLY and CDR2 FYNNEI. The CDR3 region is CASSAVWGQFNQPQHF. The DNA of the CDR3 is TGTGCCAGCAGTGCCGTCTGGGGACAGTTCAATCAGCCCCAGCATTTT.

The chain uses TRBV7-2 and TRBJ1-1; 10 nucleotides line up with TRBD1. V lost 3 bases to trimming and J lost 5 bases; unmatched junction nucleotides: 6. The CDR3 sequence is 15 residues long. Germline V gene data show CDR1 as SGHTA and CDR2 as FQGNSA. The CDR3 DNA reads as TGTGCCAGCAGCTTTGGCTCGGGACAGGGGACTGAAGCTTTCTTT. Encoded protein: CASSFGSGQGTEAFF.

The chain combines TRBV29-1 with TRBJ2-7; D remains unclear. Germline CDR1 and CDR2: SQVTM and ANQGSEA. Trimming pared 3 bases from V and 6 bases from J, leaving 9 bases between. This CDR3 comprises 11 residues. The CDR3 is CSVDAFGEQYF. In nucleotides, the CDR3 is TGCAGCGTTGACGCGTTCGGCGAGCAGTACTTC.

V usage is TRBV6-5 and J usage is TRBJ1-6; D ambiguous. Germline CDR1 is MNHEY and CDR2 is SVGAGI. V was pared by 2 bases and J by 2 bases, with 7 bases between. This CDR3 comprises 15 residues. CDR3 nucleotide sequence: TGTGCCAGCAGTTACCAACAGACCTATAATTCACCCCTCCACTTT. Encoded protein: CASSYQQTYNSPLHF.

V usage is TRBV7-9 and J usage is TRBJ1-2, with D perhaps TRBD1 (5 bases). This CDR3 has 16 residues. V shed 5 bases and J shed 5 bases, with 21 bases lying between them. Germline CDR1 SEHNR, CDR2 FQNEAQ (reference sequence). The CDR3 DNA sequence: TGTGCCAGCAGCCCGCCAACTAATGGGGGTAGTTATGGCTACACCTTC. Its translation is CASSPPTNGGSYGYTF.

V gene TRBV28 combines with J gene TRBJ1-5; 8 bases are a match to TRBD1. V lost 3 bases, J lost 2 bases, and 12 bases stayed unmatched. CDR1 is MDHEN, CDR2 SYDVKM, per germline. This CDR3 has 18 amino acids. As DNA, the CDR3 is TGTGCCAGCAGTTTTAGAGACAGGGGTTATCGAGGCAATCAGCCCCAGCATTTT. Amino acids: CASSFRDRGYRGNQPQHF.

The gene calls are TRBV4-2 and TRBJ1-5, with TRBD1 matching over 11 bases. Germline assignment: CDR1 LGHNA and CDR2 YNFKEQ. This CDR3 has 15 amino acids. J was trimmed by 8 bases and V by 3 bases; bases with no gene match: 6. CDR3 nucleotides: TGTGCCAGCAGCCATCCTGGGACAGGGGGGAAGCCCCAGCATTTT. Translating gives CASSHPGTGGKPQHF.

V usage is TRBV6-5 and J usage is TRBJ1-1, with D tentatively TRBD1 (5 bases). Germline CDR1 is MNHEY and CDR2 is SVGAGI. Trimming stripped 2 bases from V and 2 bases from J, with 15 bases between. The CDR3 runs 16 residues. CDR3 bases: TGTGCCAGCAGTTACCTGCTTGGACAACCCAACACTGAAGCTTTCTTT. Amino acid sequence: CASSYLLGQPNTEAFF.

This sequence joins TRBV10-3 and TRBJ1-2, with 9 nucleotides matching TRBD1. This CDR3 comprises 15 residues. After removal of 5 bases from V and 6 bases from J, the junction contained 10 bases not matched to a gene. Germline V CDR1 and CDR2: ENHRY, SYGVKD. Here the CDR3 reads CAISRSTGGADGYTF. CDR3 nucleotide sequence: TGTGCCATCAGTAGGTCTACAGGGGGCGCGGATGGCTACACCTTC.

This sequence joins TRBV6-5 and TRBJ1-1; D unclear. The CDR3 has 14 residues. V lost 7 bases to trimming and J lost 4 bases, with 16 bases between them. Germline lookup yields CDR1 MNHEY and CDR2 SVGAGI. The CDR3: CASTLRRDTTEAFF. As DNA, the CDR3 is TGTGCCAGCACCCTAAGGAGGGATACCACTGAAGCTTTCTTT.